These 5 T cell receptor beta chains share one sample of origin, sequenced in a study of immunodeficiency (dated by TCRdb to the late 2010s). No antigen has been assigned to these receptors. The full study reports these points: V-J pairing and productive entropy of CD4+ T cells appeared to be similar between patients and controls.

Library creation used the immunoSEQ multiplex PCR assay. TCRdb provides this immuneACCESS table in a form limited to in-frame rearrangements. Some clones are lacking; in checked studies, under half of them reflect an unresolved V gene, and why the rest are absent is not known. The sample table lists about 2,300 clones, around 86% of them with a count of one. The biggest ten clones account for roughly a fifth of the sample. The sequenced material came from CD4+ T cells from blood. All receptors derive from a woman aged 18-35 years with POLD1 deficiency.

In DNA form, the CDR3 reads TGTGCCAGCAGTTTACGGACCCATTCACCCCTCCACTTT. Translating gives CASSLRTHSPLHF. This chain uses TRBV27 with TRBJ1-6; D call uncertain. CDR3 size: 13 residues. Germline loops: CDR1 MNHEY, CDR2 SMNVEV (reference sequence). Trimming took off 2 bases at V and 8 bases at J, with 7 bases between the two ends.

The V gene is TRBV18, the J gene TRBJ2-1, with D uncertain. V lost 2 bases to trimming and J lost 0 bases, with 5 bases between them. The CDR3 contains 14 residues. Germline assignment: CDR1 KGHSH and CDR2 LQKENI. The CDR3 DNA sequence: TGTGCCAGCTCACCAGACCCCTCCTACAATGAGCAGTTCTTC. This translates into CASSPDPSYNEQFF. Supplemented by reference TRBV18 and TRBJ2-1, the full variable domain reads NAGVMQNPRHLVRRRGQEARLRCSPMKGHSHVYWYRQLPEEGLKFMVYLQKENIIDESGMPKERFSAEFPKEGPSILRIQQVVRGDSAAYFCASSPDPSYNEQFFGPGTRLTVL.

In nucleotides, the CDR3 is TGTGCCACCCGACAGAATAGCAATCAGCCCCAGCATTTT. This encodes CATRQNSNQPQHF. The chain has TRBV19 and TRBJ1-5; D is perhaps TRBD1 (5 bases). CDR1 and CDR2 from the germline V gene are LNHDA and SQIVND (reference sequence). The CDR3 has 13 amino acids. V lost 10 bases and J lost 0, with 10 bases in between.

The DNA for the CDR3 is TGTGCCAGCAGCTTTGCACCGAGACAGGGGAAGGGGAGCACTGAAGCTTTCTTT. Its translation is CASSFAPRQGKGSTEAFF. This sequence joins TRBV7-8 and TRBJ1-1; 8 bases are a match to TRBD1. J lost 4 bases, V lost 3 bases, and 16 bases had no gene match. This CDR3 comprises 18 residues. In germline, CDR1 is SGHVS, CDR2 FQNEAQ.

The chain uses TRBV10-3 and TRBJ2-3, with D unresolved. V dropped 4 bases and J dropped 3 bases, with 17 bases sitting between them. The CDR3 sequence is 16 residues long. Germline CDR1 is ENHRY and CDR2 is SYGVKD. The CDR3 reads CAISALRSGGTDTQYF. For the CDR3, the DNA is TGTGCCATCAGTGCGCTGAGGTCGGGCGGTACAGATACGCAGTATTTT.